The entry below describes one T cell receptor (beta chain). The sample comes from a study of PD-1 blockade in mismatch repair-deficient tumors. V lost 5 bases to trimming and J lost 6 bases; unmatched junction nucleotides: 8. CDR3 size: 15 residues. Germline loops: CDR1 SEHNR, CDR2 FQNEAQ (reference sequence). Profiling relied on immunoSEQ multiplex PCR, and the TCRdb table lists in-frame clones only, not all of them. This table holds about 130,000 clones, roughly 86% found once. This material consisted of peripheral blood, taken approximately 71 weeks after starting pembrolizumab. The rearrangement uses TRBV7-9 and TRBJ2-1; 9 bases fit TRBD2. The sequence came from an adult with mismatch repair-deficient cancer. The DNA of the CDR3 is TGTGCCAGCAGCCCCCGTGGTAGCGGGAGCAATGAGCAGTTCTTC. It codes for CASSPRGSGSNEQFF.